Described below is a single T cell receptor (beta chain) sequence and its context. Antigen unknown. The data are from a study of regulatory and conventional T cells in RAG deficiency. Broader study findings: Compared with controls, unique Treg TCR beta sequences dropped around 110-fold in Omenn syndrome and CID/AS. Shorter CDR3s in all patient subsets; >85% Treg-Tconv overlap in Omenn. Shannon entropy was markedly lower and Simpson indices higher in RAG-deficient patients than control T-cell subsets.

The sorted conventional CD4+ T cells were CD25-low and CD127-high, with genomic DNA sequenced. TCRdb keeps only in-frame clones here, not all; method: immunoSEQ multiplex PCR. Of 25,000 to 35,000 clones in the sample, nearly 95% were seen once. There are 12 residues in the CDR3. V lost 5 bases and J lost 9; bases outside the gene matches: 5. Germline V gene data show CDR1 as SGHTA and CDR2 as FQGTGA. The data also belong to a second study, concerning regulatory T cells. In that study: Amplification used 52 TRBV primers and 13 TRBJ primers. Skewed V and J usage and few unique V-J pairs marked patient repertoires, most in Tregs.

This receptor was identified in a human donor in good health. The material sequenced was CD25- CD4+ T cells sorted from blood. V and J are TRBV7-3 and TRBJ1-2; 8 bases match TRBD1. The CDR3: CASSAQGVRYTF. The CDR3, as DNA: TGTGCCAGCAGCGCACAGGGGGTCCGCTACACCTTC. The full variable domain, its missing parts supplied by reference TRBV7-3 and TRBJ1-2, is GAGVSQTPSNKVTEKGKYVELRCDPISGHTALYWYRQSLGQGPEFLIYFQGTGAADDSGLPNDRFFAVRPEGSVSTLKIQRTERGDSAVYLCASSAQGVRYTFGSGTRLTVV.